Below, 17 T cell receptor beta chains from the same sample are listed, as sequenced in a study of vaccination and CD4 T cells after COVID-19. Their antigens are not known. Once obtained from cultured CD4+ T cells, the DNA was sequenced using the Oncomine TCR Beta short-read assay. Each CDR3 protein gets one entry after TCRdb re-called the PCR reads with MiXCR. The sample comprises 15,000 to 20,000 distinct CDR3 sequences, 60% to 65% of which are singletons, and about 11% rests with the top ten. The sample's treatment: approximately 10-day PBMC culture with coronavirus spike peptide pools or control peptides (ViraFEST assay). The sample comprised CD4+ T cells from blood, cultured in vitro. These receptor sequences come from a human donor who had recovered from COVID-19.

The V gene is TRBV6-5, the J gene TRBJ1-1; no reliable D call. Trimming shortened V by 0 bases and J by 0 bases, and 11 bases separated the two germline ends. Germline V CDR1 and CDR2: MNHEY, SVGAGI. CDR3 length: 16 residues. The CDR3 DNA follows: TGTGCCAGCAGTTACTCGACCCTCTTCATGAACACTGAAGCTTTCTTT. It specifies CASSYSTLFMNTEAFF.

This chain uses TRBV28 with TRBJ2-7; D unresolved. V was trimmed by 7 bases and J by 4 bases, leaving 17 bases between them. Germline V gene lookup returns CDR1 MDHEN and CDR2 SYDVKM. The CDR3 has 14 amino acids. The CDR3 here is CASKIASDGYEQYF. CDR3 in DNA: TGTGCCAGCAAGATCGCGTCGGACGGTTACGAGCAGTACTTC.

This clonotype was found a few times. The chain employs TRBV6-2 or TRBV6-3 and TRBJ1-5, with D uncertain. This CDR3 has 15 amino acids. Germline CDR1 MNHEY, CDR2 SVGEGT. Trimming removed 3 bases at V and 8 bases at J, with 17 bases between. The CDR3 sequence is CASSYRYNRDEPQHF. Written as DNA, the CDR3 is TGTGCCAGCAGTTATAGGTATAACCGGGATGAGCCCCAGCATTTT.

This clonotype was counted a few times. The rearrangement joins TRBV10-2 to TRBJ1-1, with D uncertain. Trimming took off 8 bases at V and 3 bases at J, with 13 bases between the two ends. Germline values: CDR1 WSHSY, CDR2 SAAADI. CDR3 length equals 13 residues. The CDR3, as DNA: TGCGCCAGCCAAAGCAGGTATGACACTGAAGCTTTCTTT. Translation gives CASQSRYDTEAFF.

This clonotype was picked up a small number of times. This chain joins TRBV10-3 and TRBJ2-2, with 9 bases aligning to TRBD1. With V trimmed by 4 bases and J by 6 bases, 6 bases remained unmatched. The CDR3 spans 15 residues. Germline CDR1 and CDR2: ENHRY and SYGVKD. CDR3 region: CAISVGQGGSGELFF. The CDR3 region has the DNA TGTGCCATCAGTGTGGGACAGGGTGGCTCCGGGGAGCTGTTTTTT.

This clonotype was picked up one time. The chain links TRBV6-1 to TRBJ2-5; D perhaps matches TRBD2 (7 bases). CDR3 size: 16 residues. V lost 0 bases, J lost 5 bases, and 16 bases lay in between. Germline V CDR1 and CDR2: MNHNS, SASEGT. The CDR3 DNA sequence: TGTGCCAGCAGTGAAGCTATAGGGGGGGGCCGGGAGACCCAGTACTTC. Translation gives CASSEAIGGGRETQYF.

By share, this clonotype counts as medium-sized. V and J are TRBV20-1 and TRBJ1-2; D call uncertain. CDR1 and CDR2 from the germline V gene are DFQATT and SNEGSKA (reference sequence). The CDR3 sequence is 14 residues long. Between the trimmed V and J ends, which lost 0 bases and 2 bases, there was a span of 10 bases. This chain's CDR3 is CSARDAGKNYGYTF. The CDR3 bases are TGCAGTGCTAGAGATGCGGGGAAGAACTATGGCTACACCTTC.

This clonotype was counted between two and nine times. V usage is TRBV7-2 and J usage is TRBJ1-5, with D tentatively TRBD1 (6 bases). V shed 7 bases and J shed 6 bases, with 19 bases lying between them. The CDR3 loop spans 15 amino acids. Germline-derived CDR1 and CDR2 are SGHTA and FQGNSA. Here the CDR3 reads CASTNRESGPQPQHF. The CDR3 nucleotides are TGTGCCAGCACCAACAGGGAGTCCGGGCCTCAGCCCCAGCATTTT.

In this sample, this clonotype turned up a few times. J is TRBJ2-5 and V is TRBV20-1; the D gene could be TRBD1 or TRBD2 (6 bases each). V gave up 6 bases and J gave up 1 base, with 18 bases separating them. This CDR3 contains 15 residues. Looked up from germline, CDR1 is DFQATT and CDR2 is SNEGSKA (reference sequence). The CDR3 DNA reads as TGCAGTGCAGACGGGGGCGGGGCCCTCCAAGAGACCCAGTACTTC. Encoded protein: CSADGGGALQETQYF.

This clonotype showed up just a few times. The chain combines TRBV11-2 with TRBJ1-2; 7 nucleotides match TRBD1. The V gene end was trimmed by 5 bases and the J gene end by 2 bases; junction bases not matched to a gene: 8. CDR3 length: 15 residues. CDR1 SGHAT and CDR2 FQNNGV come from the germline V gene. CDR3 DNA: TGTGCCAGCAGCCTCAAACAGGGGACGAACTATGGCTACACCTTC. It specifies CASSLKQGTNYGYTF.

The rearrangement uses TRBV6-5 and TRBJ2-3, with 10 bases identical to TRBD2. The CDR3 runs 15 residues. Trimming cost V 3 bases and J 4 bases; bases outside gene matches: 4. The germline gives CDR1 MNHEY, CDR2 SVGAGI. The CDR3 DNA follows: TGTGCCAGCAGTTATAGCGGGGGGAAGGCAGATACGCAGTATTTT. Amino acids: CASSYSGGKADTQYF.

The chain uses TRBV6-5 and TRBJ2-7; 7 bases agree with TRBD1. The trim removed 2 bases at V and 6 bases at J, leaving 4 bases unmatched. The CDR3 has 13 amino acids. Germline V gene data show CDR1 as MNHEY and CDR2 as SVGAGI. As DNA, the CDR3 is TGTGCCAGCAGTTACACCCCAGGGGGCGAGCAGTACTTC. Translating gives CASSYTPGGEQYF.

The chain is built from TRBV20-1 and TRBJ1-6, with D unclear. CDR1 and CDR2 (germline): DFQATT, SNEGSKA (reference sequence). Trimming removed 4 bases at V and 7 bases at J, with 20 bases between. The CDR3 runs 16 residues. CDR3 DNA: TGCAGTGCTATAGATGGTTTGGACGGCGGGAATTCACCCCTCCACTTT. The encoded protein is CSAIDGLDGGNSPLHF.

This clonotype was found once. The chain employs TRBV10-3 and TRBJ2-3; 7 bases agree with TRBD1. J was trimmed by 4 bases and V by 0 bases; bases with no gene match: 4. This CDR3 contains 15 residues. Germline loops: CDR1 ENHRY, CDR2 SYGVKD. The CDR3 bases are TGTGCCATCAGTGAGTCGACTCAGGGGGCAGATACGCAGTATTTT. Encoded protein: CAISESTQGADTQYF.

The genes are TRBV5-1 and TRBJ2-2; 11 bases are shared with TRBD1. CDR1 and CDR2 from the germline V gene are SGHRS and YFSETQ. V was pared by 3 bases and J by 8 bases, with 6 bases of the junction left unmatched. This CDR3 comprises 15 residues. CDR3: CASSSAGTGGGELFF. In DNA form, the CDR3 reads TGCGCCAGCAGCTCCGCCGGGACAGGGGGAGGGGAGCTGTTTTTT.

This clonotype was detected a few times. The rearrangement uses TRBV20-1 and TRBJ1-5; 8 nucleotides match TRBD1. Looked up from germline, CDR1 is DFQATT and CDR2 is SNEGSKA (reference sequence). The CDR3 spans 14 residues. The junction had 7 bases not matched to a gene; V was cut back by 6 bases and J by 3 bases. CDR3 sequence (DNA): TGCAGTGCCCAGACAGGGGTTGACAATCAGCCCCAGCATTTT. This translates into CSAQTGVDNQPQHF.

This clonotype has just one count. The chain joins TRBV27 to TRBJ1-5; D not resolved. V gave up 4 bases and J gave up 3 bases, with 7 bases separating them. Germline V gene data show CDR1 as MNHEY and CDR2 as SMNVEV (reference sequence). There are 13 residues in the CDR3. The CDR3 nucleotides read TGTGCCAGCAGTTCCCGCCACAATCAGCCCCAGCATTTT. Translated: CASSSRHNQPQHF.